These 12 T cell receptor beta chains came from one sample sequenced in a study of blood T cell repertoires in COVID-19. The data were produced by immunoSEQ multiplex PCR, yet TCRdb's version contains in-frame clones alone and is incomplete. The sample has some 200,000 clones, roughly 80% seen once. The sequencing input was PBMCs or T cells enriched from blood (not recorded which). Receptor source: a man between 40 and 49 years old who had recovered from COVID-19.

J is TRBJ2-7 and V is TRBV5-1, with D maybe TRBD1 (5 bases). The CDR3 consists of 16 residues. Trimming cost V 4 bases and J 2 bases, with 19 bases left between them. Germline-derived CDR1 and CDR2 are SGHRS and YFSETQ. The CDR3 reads CASSTNTGPTTYEQYF. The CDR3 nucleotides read TGCGCCAGCAGCACGAATACAGGTCCGACCACCTACGAGCAGTACTTC.

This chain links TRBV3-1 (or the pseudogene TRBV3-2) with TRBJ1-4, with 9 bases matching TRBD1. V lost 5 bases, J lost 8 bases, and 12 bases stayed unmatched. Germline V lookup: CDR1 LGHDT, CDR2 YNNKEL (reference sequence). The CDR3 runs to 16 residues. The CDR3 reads CASSYILDRGGEKLFF. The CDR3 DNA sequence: TGTGCCAGCAGCTATATTCTGGACAGGGGAGGAGAAAAACTGTTTTTT.

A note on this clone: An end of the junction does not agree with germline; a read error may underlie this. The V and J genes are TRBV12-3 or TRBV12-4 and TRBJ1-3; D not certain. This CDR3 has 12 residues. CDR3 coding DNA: TGTGCAAGCACTAGCTCTGGAAACACCATATATTTT. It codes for CASTSSGNTIYF.

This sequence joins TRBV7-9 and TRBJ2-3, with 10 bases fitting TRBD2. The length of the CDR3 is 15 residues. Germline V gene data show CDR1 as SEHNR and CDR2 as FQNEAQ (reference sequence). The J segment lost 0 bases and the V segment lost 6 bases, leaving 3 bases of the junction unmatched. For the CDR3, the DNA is TGTGCCAGCAGACTAGCGGGGAGGAGCACAGATACGCAGTATTTT. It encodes CASRLAGRSTDTQYF.

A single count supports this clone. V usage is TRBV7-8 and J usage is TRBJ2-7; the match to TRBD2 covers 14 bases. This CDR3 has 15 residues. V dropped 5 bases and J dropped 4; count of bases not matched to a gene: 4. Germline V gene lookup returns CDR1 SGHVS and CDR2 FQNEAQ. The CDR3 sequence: CASSPRLAGGYEQYV. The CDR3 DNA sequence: TGTGCCAGCAGCCCCCGACTAGCGGGAGGGTACGAGCAGTACGTC.

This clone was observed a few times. CDR3 nucleotide sequence: TGTGCCAGCTCACCACTGGGACAGGGGAGTAATCAGCCCCAGCATTTT. Translating it yields CASSPLGQGSNQPQHF. The rearrangement joins TRBV18 to TRBJ1-5, with 10 bases aligning to TRBD1. This CDR3 has 16 residues. Germline V CDR1 and CDR2: KGHSH, LQKENI. With 1 base clipped from V and 4 bases from J, the junction kept 4 bases outside the gene matches. Full variable domain (remainder filled in from reference TRBV18 and TRBJ1-5): NAGVMQNPRHLVRRRGQEARLRCSPMKGHSHVYWYRQLPEEGLKFMVYLQKENIIDESGMPKERFSAEFPKEGPSILRIQQVVRGDSAAYFCASSPLGQGSNQPQHFGDGTRLSIL.

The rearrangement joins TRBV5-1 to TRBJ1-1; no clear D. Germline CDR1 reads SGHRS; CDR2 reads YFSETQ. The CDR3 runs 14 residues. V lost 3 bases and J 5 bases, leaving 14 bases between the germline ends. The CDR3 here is CASSSGVAGTEAFF. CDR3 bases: TGCGCCAGCAGCTCCGGAGTGGCGGGGACTGAAGCTTTCTTT.

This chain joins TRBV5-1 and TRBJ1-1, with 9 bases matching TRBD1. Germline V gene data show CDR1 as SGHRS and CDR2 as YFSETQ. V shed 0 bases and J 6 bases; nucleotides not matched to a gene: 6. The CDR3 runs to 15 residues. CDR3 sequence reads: CASSLVSGQGPEAFF. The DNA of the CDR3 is TGCGCCAGCAGCTTGGTGTCGGGACAGGGCCCTGAAGCTTTCTTT.

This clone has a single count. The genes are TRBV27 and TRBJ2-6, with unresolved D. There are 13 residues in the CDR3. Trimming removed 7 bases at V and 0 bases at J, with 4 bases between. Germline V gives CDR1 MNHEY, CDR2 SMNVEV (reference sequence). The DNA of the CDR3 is TGTGCCAGCACCTTCTCTGGGGCCAACGTCCTGACTTTC. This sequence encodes CASTFSGANVLTF. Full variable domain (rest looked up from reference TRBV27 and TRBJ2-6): EAQVTQNPRYLITVTGKKLTVTCSQNMNHEYMSWYRQDPGLGLRQIYYSMNVEVTDKGDVPEGYKVSRKEKRNFPLILESPSPNQTSLYFCASTFSGANVLTFGAGSRLTVL.

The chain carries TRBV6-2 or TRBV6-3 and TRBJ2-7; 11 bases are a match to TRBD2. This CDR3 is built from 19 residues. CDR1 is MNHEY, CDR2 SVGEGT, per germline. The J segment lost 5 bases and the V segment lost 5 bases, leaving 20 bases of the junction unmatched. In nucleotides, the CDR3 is TGTGCCAGCAGTCCCGTCCAACTAGCGGGAGTAAGGCTTGGGGACGAGCAGTACGTC. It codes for CASSPVQLAGVRLGDEQYV.

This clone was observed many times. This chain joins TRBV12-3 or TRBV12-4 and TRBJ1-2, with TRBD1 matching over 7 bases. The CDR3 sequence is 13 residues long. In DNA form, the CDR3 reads TGTGCTACCGCAGGGGGTTGGCCCTATGGCTACACCTTC. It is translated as CATAGGWPYGYTF.

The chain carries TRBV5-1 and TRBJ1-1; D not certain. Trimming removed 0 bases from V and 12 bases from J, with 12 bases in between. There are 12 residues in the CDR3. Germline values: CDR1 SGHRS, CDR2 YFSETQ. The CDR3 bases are TGCGCCAGCAGCTTGGGTAGTATCCCATCTTTCTTT. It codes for CASSLGSIPSFF.